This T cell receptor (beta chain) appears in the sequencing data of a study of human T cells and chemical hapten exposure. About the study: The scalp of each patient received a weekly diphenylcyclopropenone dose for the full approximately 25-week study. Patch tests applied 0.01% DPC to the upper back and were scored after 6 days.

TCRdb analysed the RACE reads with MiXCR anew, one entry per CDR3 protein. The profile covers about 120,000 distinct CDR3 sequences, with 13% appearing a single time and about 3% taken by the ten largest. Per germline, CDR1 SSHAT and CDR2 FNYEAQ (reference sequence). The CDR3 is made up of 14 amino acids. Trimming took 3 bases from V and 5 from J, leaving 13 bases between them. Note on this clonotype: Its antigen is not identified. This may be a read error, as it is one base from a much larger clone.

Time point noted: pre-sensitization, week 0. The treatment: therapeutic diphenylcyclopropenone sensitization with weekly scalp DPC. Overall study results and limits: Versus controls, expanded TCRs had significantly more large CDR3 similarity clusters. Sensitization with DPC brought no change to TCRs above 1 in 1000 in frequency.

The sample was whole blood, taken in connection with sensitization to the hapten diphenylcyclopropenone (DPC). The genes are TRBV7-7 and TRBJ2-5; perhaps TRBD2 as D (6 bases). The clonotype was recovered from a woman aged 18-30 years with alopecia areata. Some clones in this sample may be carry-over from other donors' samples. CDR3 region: CASSFSRGMETQYF. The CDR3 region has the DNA TGTGCCAGCAGCTTTAGTCGGGGGATGGAGACCCAGTACTTC.